The clone carrying this TCR beta chain appeared a single time. The sequencing template was cDNA reverse transcribed from extracted RNA. Generated by immunoSEQ multiplex PCR, the TCRdb table keeps only in-frame clones and is missing some. The sample shows some 120,000 clones, roughly 57% of them seen only once. This sample stems from a study of CD8+ T cells in alopecia areata. CDR1 SGHNT and CDR2 YYREEE come from the germline V gene (reference sequence). The CDR3 extends over 11 amino acids. V was trimmed by 4 bases and J by 2 bases, leaving 3 bases between them. Treatment described: oral pan-JAK inhibitor, 5-10 mg twice daily.

This material consisted of CD4+ T cells sorted from blood, taken at week 4, from a patient treated with tofacitinib. The origin of this receptor is a human donor with alopecia areata. V and J are TRBV5-4 and TRBJ1-1; D remains unclear. CDR3 nucleotide sequence: TGTGCCAGCAGCGGTAACACTGAAGCTTTCTTT. It specifies CASSGNTEAFF.